Given below is one T cell receptor beta chain in context. Its antigen is unidentified. The sample originates from a study of T cell responses to AZD1222 COVID-19 vaccine. Findings and limits, study-wide: Baseline seropositivity occurred in only six AZD1222 recipients. The sample set comprised mostly white British donors with more females, and clonal diversity was possibly underestimated. Without day 14 samples, only post-peak T cell repertoires were studied.

Measured with immunoSEQ multiplex PCR; TCRdb has only the in-frame clones, and not every one. Of around 160,000 clones in the sample, 94% were seen once. The CDR3 spans 20 residues. Trimming removed 4 bases at V and 0 bases at J, with 22 bases between. Germline V lookup: CDR1 LGHDT, CDR2 YNNKEL (reference sequence). This material consisted of peripheral blood, taken on day 0 of AZD1222 vaccination. This rearrangement joins TRBV3-1 (or the pseudogene TRBV3-2) to TRBJ1-6; D is undetermined. The clonotype was recovered from an adult in good health. The CDR3 protein is CASSRRVDHRRSSYNSPLHF. DNA for the CDR3: TGTGCCAGCAGCCGGCGGGTGGACCACCGCAGGAGCTCCTATAATTCACCCCTCCACTTT.